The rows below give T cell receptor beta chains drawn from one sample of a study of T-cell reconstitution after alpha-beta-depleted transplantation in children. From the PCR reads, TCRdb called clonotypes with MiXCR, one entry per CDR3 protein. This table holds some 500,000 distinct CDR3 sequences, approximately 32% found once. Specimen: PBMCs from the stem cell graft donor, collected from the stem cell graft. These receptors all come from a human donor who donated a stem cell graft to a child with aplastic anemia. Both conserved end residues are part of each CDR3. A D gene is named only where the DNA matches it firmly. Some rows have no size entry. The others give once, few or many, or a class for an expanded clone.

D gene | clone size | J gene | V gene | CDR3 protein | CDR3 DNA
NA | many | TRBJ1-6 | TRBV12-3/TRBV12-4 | CASSFKGVRVINSPLHF | TGTGCCAGCAGTTTCAAGGGGGTCCGGGTGATTAATTCACCCCTCCACTTT
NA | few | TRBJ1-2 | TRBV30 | CAWNRNNIGAKF | TGTGCCTGGAACCGAAACAATATCGGAGCCAAGTTC
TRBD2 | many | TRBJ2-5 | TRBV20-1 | CSASRGLAQETQYF | TGCAGTGCTAGTAGGGGACTAGCTCAAGAGACCCAGTACTTC
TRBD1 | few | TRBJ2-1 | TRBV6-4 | CAAARGPDNEQFF | TGTGCCGCAGCGAGGGGGCCGGACAATGAGCAGTTCTTC
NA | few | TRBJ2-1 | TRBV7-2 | CASSFGEGNYNEQFF | TGTGCCAGCAGCTTCGGCGAGGGAAACTACAATGAGCAGTTCTTC
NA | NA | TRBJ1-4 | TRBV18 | CASSPRQGTTNEKLFF | TGTGCCAGCTCACCACGCCAGGGAACGACTAATGAAAAACTGTTTTTT
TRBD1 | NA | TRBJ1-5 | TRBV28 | CASSDRVRQPQHF | TGTGCCAGCTCCGACAGGGTAAGGCAGCCCCAGCATTTT
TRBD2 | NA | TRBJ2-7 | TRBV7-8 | CASSRGTSDEQYF | TGTGCCAGCAGCCGGGGGACTAGCGACGAGCAGTACTTC
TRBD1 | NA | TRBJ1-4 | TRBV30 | CAWSTGTGGKEKLFF | TGTGCCTGGAGTACCGGGACAGGGGGCAAGGAAAAACTGTTTTTT
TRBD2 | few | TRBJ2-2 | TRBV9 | CASSETAGANTGELFF | TGTGCCAGCAGCGAAACAGCGGGGGCGAACACCGGGGAGCTGTTTTTT